The T cell receptor (beta chain) described here comes from a study of CD8+CD57+ T cells in acquired aplastic anemia. Findings of the study overall: Patients and controls were found to share 25 to 35 CD8+ CDR3 sequences.

Profiles of TCR beta VDJ and CDR3 were generated from a genomic DNA template. TCRdb independently ran MiXCR on the reads; one entry per CDR3 protein. The sample has about 190,000 distinct CDR3 sequences; approximately 49% are singletons. On this clonotype itself: The antigen is unknown.

The V and J ends lost 6 bases and 3 bases respectively, with 9 bases between them. The CDR3 covers 12 residues. Germline V CDR1 and CDR2: MNHNY, SVGAGI (reference sequence). The material sequenced was sorted CD4+, CD8+, or CD8+CD57+ T cells (not recorded which) from PBMCs. The chain links TRBV6-6 to TRBJ2-7, with D unresolved. The TCR comes from a human donor in good health, serving as a control. This CDR3 reads CASSRDVYEQYF. The CDR3 DNA reads as TGTGCCAGCAGCCGCGACGTCTACGAGCAGTACTTC.